Each of the 3 T cell receptor beta chains below was sequenced from the same sample in a study of blood T cell repertoires in COVID-19. Sequenced by immunoSEQ multiplex PCR; TCRdb stores in-frame clones only, minus some. The sample has approximately 270,000 clones; over 75% are singletons. Sequences were obtained from PBMCs or T cells enriched from blood (not recorded which). The receptors originated from a man in his forties or fifties who had recovered from COVID-19.

The V call is TRBV4-3, the J call TRBJ1-1; D remains ambiguous. The CDR3 is 17 residues long. The germline V gene has CDR1 LGHNA and CDR2 YSLEER. Trimming took 4 bases from V and 1 from J, leaving 19 bases between them. This CDR3 reads CASSLSTGGPQNTEAFF. The CDR3 nucleotides are TGCGCCAGCAGCCTATCGACGGGAGGCCCGCAGAACACTGAAGCTTTCTTT.

The chain has TRBV27 and TRBJ1-5, with 10 bases aligning to TRBD1. The CDR3 loop spans 14 amino acids. Germline loops: CDR1 MNHEY, CDR2 SMNVEV (reference sequence). Losses at the gene ends were 5 bases for V and 7 bases for J; bases not matched to a gene: 5. This chain's CDR3 is CASSPDRGRQPQHF. In DNA, the CDR3 is TGTGCCAGCAGTCCGGACAGGGGGAGGCAGCCCCAGCATTTT.

This clone was counted a single time. Germline and junction disagree at one end, which may indicate a read error. The rearrangement uses TRBV11-2 and TRBJ2-7; D is perhaps TRBD1 (6 bases). Germline assignment: CDR1 SGHAT and CDR2 FQNNGV. The CDR3 length is 11 residues. The CDR3 coding sequence is TGTGCCAGCGGATCAGGGGTTGTCTTGGACTTC. This gives the protein CASGSGVVLDF.